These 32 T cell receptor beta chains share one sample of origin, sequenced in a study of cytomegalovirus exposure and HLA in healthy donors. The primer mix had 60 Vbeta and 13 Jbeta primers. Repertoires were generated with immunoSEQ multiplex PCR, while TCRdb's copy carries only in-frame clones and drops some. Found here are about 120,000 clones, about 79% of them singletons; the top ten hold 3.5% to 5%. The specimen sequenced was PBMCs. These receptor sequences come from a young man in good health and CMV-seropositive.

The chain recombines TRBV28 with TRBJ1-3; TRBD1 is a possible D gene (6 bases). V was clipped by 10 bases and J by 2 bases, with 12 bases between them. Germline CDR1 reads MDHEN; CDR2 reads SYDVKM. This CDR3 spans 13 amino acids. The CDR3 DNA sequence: TGTGCCACCCTCAGGGGTACTGGAAACACCATATATTTT. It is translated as CATLRGTGNTIYF.

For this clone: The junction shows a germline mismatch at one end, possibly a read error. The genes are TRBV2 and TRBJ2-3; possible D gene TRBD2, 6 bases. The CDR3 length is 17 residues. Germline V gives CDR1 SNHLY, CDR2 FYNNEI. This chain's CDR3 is CVSSEVSGAPSTDTQYF. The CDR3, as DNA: TGTGTCAGCAGTGAAGTCTCGGGAGCCCCTAGCACAGATACGCAGTATTTT.

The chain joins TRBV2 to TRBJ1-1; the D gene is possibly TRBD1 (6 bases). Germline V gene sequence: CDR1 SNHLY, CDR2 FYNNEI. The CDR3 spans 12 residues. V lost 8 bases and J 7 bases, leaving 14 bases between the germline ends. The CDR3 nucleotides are TGTGCCAGCCACCGGGACACGGATGAAGCTTTCTTT. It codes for CASHRDTDEAFF. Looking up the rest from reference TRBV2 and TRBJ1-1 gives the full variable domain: EPEVTQTPSHQVTQMGQEVILRCVPISNHLYFYWYRQILGQKVEFLVSFYNNEISEKSEIFDDQFSVERPDGSNFTLKIRSTKLEDSAMYFCASHRDTDEAFFGQGTRLTVV.

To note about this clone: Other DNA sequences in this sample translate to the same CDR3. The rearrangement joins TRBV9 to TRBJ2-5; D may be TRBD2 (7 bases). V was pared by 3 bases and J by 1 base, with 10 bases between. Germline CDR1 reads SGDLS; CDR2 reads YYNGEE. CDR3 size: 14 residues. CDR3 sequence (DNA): TGTGCCAGCAGCGGTGGGGGGGCCCAAGAGACCCAGTACTTC. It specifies CASSGGGAQETQYF.

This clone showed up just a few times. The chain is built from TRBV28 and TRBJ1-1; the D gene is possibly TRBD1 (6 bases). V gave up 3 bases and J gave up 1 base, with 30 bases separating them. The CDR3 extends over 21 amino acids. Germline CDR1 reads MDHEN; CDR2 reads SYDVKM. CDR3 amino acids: CASSFLGLGAIGDRSNTEAFF. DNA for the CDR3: TGTGCCAGCAGTTTCCTTGGGTTGGGGGCAATAGGGGACCGATCGAACACTGAAGCTTTCTTT.

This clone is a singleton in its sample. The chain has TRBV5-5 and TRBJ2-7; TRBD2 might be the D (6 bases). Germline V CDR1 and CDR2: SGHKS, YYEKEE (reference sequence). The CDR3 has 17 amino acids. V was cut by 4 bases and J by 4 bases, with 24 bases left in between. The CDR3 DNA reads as TGTGCCAGCAGCCCAATTTTAAAAGGGTGGGGGAGGTACGAGCAGTACTTC. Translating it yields CASSPILKGWGRYEQYF.

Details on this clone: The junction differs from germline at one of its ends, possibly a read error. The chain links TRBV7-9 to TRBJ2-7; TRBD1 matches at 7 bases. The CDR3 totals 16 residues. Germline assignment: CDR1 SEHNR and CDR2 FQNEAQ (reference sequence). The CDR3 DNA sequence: TGTTCCAGCAGCTTAGAAAGGACAGGAAGTCGTAACGAGCAGTACTTC. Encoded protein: CSSSLERTGSRNEQYF.

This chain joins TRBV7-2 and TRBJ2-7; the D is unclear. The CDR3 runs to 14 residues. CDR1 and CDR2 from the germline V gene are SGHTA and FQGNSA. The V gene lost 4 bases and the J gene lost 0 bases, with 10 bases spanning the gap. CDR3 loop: CASSYPTSSYEQYF. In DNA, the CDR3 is TGTGCCAGCAGCTATCCGACAAGCTCCTACGAGCAGTACTTC.

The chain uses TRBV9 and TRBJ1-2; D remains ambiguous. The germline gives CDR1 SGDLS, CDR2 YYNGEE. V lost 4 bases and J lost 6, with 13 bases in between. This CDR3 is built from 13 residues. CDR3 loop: CASSSQRLDGYTF. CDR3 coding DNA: TGTGCCAGCAGCTCCCAGCGACTGGATGGCTACACCTTC.

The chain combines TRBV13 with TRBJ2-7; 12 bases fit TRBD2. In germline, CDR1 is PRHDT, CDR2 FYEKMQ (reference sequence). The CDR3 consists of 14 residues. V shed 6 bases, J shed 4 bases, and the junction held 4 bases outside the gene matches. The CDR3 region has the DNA TGTGCCAGCAGGGGTACTAGCGGGGGGTACGAGCAGTACTTC. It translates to CASRGTSGGYEQYF.

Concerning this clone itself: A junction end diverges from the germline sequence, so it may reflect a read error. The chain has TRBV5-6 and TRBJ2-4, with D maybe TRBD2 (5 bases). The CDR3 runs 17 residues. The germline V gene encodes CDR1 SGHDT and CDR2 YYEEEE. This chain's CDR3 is CASSIVSTQAGRNSQYF. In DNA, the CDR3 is TGTGCCAGCAGCATCGTATCTACCCAGGCGGGTCGGAACAGTCAGTACTTC. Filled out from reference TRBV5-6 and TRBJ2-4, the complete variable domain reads DAGVTQSPTHLIKTRGQQVTLRCSPKSGHDTVSWYQQALGQGPQFIFQYYEEEERQRGNFPDRFSGHQFPNYSSELNVNALLLGDSALYLCASSIVSTQAGRNSQYFGAGTRLSVL.

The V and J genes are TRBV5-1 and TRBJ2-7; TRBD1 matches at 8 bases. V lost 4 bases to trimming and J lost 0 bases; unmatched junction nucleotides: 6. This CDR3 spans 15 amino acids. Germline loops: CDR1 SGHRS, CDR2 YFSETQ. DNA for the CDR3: TGCGCCAGCAGCCTACTTGGACAGGGCTCCTACGAGCAGTACTTC. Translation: CASSLLGQGSYEQYF.

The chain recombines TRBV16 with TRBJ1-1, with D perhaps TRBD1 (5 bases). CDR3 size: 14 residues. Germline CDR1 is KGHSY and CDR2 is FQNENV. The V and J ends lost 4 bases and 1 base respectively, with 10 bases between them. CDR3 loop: CASSPSTENTEAFF. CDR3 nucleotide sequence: TGTGCCAGCAGCCCCTCGACAGAGAACACTGAAGCTTTCTTT. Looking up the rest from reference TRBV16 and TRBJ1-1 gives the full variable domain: GEEVAQTPKHLVRGEGQKAKLYCAPIKGHSYVFWYQQVLKNEFKFLISFQNENVFDETGMPKERFSAKCLPNSPCSLEIQATKLEDSAVYFCASSPSTENTEAFFGQGTRLTVV.

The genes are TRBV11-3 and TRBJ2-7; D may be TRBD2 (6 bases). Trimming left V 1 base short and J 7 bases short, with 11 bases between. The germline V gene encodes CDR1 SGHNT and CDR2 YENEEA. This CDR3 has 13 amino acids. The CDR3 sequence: CASSLGWTNEQYF. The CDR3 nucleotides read TGTGCCAGCAGCTTAGGGTGGACTAATGAGCAGTACTTC.

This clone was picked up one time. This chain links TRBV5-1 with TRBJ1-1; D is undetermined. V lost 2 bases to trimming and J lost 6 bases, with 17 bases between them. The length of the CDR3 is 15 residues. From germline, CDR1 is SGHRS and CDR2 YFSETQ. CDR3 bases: TGCGCCAGCAGCTTTTGGGAGAGAACTTGGGCTGAAGCTTTCTTT. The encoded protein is CASSFWERTWAEAFF.

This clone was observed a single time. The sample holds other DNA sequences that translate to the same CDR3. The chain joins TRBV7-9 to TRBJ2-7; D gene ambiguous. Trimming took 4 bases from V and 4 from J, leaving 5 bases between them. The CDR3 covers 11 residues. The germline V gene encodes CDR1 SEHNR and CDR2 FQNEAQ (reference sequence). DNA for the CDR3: TGTGCCAGCAGCTCCACTTACGAGCAGTACTTC. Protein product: CASSSTYEQYF.

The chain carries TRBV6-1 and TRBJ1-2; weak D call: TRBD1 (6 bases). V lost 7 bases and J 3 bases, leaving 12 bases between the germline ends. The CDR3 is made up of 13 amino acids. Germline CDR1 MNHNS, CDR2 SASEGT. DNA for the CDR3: TGTGCCAGCACCGAACAGGGTGACTATGGCTACACCTTC. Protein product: CASTEQGDYGYTF.

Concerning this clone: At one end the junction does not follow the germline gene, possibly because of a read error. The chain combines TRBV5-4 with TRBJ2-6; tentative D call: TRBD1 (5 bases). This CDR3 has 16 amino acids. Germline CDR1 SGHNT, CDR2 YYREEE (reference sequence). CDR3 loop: CASSPQYYSGANGLTF. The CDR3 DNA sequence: TGTGCCAGCAGCCCTCAATATTACTCTGGGGCCAACGGCCTGACTTTC.

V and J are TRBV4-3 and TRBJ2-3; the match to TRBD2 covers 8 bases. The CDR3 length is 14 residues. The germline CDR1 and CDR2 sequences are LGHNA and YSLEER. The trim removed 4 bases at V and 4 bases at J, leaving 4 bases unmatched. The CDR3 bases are TGCGCCAGCAGCCTACGGGAGGGTCCAGATACGCAGTATTTT. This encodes CASSLREGPDTQYF.

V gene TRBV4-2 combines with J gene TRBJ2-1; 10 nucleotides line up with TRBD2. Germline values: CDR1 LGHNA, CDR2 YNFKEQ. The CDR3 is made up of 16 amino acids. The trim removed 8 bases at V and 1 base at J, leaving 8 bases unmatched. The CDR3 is CASADKRGGSYNEQFF. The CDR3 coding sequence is TGTGCCAGCGCCGACAAGCGGGGGGGATCCTACAATGAGCAGTTCTTC.

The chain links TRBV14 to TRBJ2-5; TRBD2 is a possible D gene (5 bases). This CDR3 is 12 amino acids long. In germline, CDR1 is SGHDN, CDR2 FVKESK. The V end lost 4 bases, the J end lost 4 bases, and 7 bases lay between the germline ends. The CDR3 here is CASSLEGETQYF. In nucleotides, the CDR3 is TGTGCCAGCAGCCTCGAGGGAGAGACCCAGTACTTC.

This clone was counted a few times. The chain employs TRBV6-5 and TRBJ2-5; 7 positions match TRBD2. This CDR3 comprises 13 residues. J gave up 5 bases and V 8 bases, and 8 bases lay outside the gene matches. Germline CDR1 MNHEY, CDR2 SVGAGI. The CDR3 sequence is CASFRGVLETQYF. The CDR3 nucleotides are TGTGCCAGCTTTCGGGGGGTCCTTGAGACCCAGTACTTC.

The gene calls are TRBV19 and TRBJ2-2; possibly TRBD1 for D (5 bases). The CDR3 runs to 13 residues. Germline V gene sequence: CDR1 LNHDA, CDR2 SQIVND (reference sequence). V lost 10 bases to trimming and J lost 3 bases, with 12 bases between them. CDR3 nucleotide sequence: TGTGCCACCTCTGACAGATACACCGGGGAGCTGTTTTTT. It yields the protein CATSDRYTGELFF.

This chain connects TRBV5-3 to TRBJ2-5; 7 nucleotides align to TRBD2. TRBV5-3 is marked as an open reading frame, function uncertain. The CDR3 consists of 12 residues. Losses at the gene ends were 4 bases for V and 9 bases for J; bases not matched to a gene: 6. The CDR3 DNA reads TGTGCCAGAAGCCCGAACCGGGGGGCCCAGTACTTC. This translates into CARSPNRGAQYF.

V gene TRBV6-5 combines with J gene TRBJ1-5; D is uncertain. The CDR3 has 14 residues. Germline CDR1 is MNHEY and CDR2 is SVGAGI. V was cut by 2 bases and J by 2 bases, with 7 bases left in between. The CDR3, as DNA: TGTGCCAGCAGTTACAGATCAGGCAATCAGCCCCAGCATTTT. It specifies CASSYRSGNQPQHF.

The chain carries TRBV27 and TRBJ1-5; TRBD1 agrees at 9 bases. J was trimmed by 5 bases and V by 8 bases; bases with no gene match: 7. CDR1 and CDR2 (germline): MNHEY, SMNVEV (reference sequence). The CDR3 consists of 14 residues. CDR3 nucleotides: TGTGCCAGCGGCAACAGGGGGCCGGATCAGCCCCAGCATTTT. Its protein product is CASGNRGPDQPQHF.

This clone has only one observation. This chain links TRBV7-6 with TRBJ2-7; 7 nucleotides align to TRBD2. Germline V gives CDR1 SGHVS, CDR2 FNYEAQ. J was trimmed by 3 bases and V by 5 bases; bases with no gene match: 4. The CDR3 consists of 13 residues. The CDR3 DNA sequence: TGTGCCAGCAGCCCGGGAGGACGCTACGAGCAGTACTTC. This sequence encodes CASSPGGRYEQYF.

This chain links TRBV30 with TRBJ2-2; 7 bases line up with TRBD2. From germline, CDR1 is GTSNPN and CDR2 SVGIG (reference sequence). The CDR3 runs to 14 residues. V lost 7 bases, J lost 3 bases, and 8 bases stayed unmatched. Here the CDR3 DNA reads TGTGCCTCCCGGGGGGAAAGGGACACCGGGGAGCTGTTTTTT. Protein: CASRGERDTGELFF. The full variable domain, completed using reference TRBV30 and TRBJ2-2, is SQTIHQWPATLVQPVGSPLSLECTVEGTSNPNLYWYRQAAGRGLQLLFYSVGIGQISSEVPQNLSASRPQDRQFILSSKKLLLSDSGFYLCASRGERDTGELFFGEGSRLTVL.

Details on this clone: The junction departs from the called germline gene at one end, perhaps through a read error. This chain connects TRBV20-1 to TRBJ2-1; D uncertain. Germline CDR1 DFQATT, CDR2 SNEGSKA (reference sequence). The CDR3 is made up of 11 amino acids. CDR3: CSASRYDEQFF. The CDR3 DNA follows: TGCAGTGCTAGCCGCTACGATGAGCAGTTCTTC.

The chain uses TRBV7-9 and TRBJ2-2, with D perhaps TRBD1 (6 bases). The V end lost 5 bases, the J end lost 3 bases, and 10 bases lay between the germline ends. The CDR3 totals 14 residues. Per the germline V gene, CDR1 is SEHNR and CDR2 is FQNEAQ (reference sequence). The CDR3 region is CASSHRVDTGELFF. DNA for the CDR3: TGTGCCAGCAGCCACAGGGTCGACACCGGGGAGCTGTTTTTT. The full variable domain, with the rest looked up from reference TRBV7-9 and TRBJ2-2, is DTGVSQNPRHKITKRGQNVTFRCDPISEHNRLYWYRQTLGQGPEFLTYFQNEAQLEKSRLLSDRFSAERPKGSFSTLEIQRTEQGDSAMYLCASSHRVDTGELFFGEGSRLTVL.

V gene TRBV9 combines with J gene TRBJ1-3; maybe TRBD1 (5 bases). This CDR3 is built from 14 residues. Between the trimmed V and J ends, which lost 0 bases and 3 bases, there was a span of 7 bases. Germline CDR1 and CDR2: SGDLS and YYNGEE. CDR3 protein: CASSVAGDGNTIYF. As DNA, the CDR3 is TGTGCCAGCAGCGTAGCGGGGGATGGAAACACCATATATTTT.

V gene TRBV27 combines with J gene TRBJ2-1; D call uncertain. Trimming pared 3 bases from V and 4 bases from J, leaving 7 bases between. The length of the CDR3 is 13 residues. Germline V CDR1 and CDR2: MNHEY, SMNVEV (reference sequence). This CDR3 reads CASSFYRYNEQFF. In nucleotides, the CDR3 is TGTGCCAGCAGTTTTTATAGATACAATGAGCAGTTCTTC.